These 3 T cell receptor beta chains were all obtained from the same sample, sequenced in a study of T cells in localized non-small cell lung cancer. Clones were read by immunoSEQ multiplex PCR, and TCRdb kept only the in-frame ones, dropping some. The sample contains about 40,000 clones, more than 75% of which appear only once. The source was peripheral blood, collected before any cancer treatment. The receptors shown here come from a man between 18 and 49 years old with stage I lung adenocarcinoma.

The sample holds a few counts of this clone. This chain uses TRBV4-1 with TRBJ1-2; a weak D match, TRBD1 (5 bases). In germline, CDR1 is MGHRA, CDR2 YSYEKL. The CDR3 covers 19 residues. Trimming left V 0 bases short and J 3 bases short, with 23 bases between. The CDR3 protein is CASSQDLQMLKQDDYGYTF. CDR3 in DNA: TGCGCCAGCAGCCAAGATCTACAGATGTTAAAACAGGATGACTATGGCTACACCTTC.

The V call is TRBV19, the J call TRBJ1-2, with D hard to call. The CDR3 spans 15 residues. Germline V gene data show CDR1 as LNHDA and CDR2 as SQIVND (reference sequence). Between the trimmed V and J ends, which lost 0 bases and 4 bases, there was a span of 12 bases. CDR3 residues: CASSIEGQSSYGYTF. CDR3 nucleotides: TGTGCCAGTAGTATAGAGGGCCAATCCTCCTATGGCTACACCTTC.

This clone has only a few counts. V is TRBV4-1 and J is TRBJ2-7; D tentatively reads TRBD1 or TRBD2 (5 bases each). V was cut by 3 bases and J by 5 bases, with 26 bases left in between. The CDR3 runs 18 residues. The germline CDR1 and CDR2 sequences are MGHRA and YSYEKL. CDR3 coding DNA: TGCGCCAGCAGCCACCTCAACCCCCCCGGGACCGCACGACACGAGCAGTACTTC. Translated: CASSHLNPPGTARHEQYF.